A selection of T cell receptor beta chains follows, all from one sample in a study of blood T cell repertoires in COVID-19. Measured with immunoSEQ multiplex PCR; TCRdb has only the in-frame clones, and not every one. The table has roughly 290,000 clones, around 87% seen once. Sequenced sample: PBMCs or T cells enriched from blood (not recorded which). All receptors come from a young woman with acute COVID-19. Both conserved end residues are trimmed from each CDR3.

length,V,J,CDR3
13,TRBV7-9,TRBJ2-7,ASRSSSGSLYEQY
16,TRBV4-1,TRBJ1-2,ASSQPRQGLSQGYGYT
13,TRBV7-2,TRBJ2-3,ASSRKAGPTDTQY
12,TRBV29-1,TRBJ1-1,SVVKLKLNTEAF
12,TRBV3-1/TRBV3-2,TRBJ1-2,ASSGQGADYGYT
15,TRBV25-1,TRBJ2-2,ASSPGTGGPNTGELF
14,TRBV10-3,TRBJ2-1,AISGGGDISYNEQF
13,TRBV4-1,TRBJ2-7,ASSQGSLAPYEQY
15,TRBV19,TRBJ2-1,ASSRFQREGRGNEQF
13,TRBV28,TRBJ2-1,ASSSYSGTRNGQF
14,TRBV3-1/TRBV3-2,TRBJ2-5,ASSIRKAELAETQY
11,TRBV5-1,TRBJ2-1,ASSPRGYNEQF
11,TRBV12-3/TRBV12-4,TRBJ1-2,ASSQDRGNGYT
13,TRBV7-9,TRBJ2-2,ASSLGLAPTGELF
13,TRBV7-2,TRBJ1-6,ASSLMTVGNSPLH
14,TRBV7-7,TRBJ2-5,ASSPRLAGAQETQY
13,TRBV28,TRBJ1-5,ASSLRDRERQPQH
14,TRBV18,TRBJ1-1,ASSPRLQGTETEAF
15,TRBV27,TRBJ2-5,ASSPLVPGGPGETQY
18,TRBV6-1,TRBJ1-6,ASSEALLFGTGGYNSPLH
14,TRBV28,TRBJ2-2,ASRLAGGPNTGELF
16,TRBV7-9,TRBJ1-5,ASSSGTGGTYSNQPQH
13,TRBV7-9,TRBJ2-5,ASSLGTSGRETQY
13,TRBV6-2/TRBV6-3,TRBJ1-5,ASSSDRNLFQPQH
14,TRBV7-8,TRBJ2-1,ASSNDRNAPYNEQF
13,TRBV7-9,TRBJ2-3,ASSSTGISTDTQY
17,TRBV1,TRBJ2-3,TSSQEGSGRAPCTDTQY
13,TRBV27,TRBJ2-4,ASSLSYRTKNIQY
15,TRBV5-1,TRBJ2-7,ASSLGQGNRLSYEQY